This T cell receptor beta chain came from a study of regulatory T cells in long-lasting Graves disease (dated by TCRdb to the early 2020s). About the investigation overall: Persistent Graves' disease was defined as persistently positive TSH receptor autoantibodies together with antithyroid drug treatment for over 5 years. Patients with persistent Graves' disease were compared with patients with newly diagnosed Graves' disease using TCR sequencing and RNA sequencing of peripheral blood. The study was conducted in China and was registered as a clinical trial. A total of roughly 35 samples underwent TCR sequencing: approximately 13 from persistent and roughly 20 from newly diagnosed Graves' disease patients. On average, persistent Graves' disease patients in the clinical cohort had been on antithyroid drugs for about 10.3 years. Results the study describes overall, beyond this receptor: As a limitation, the authors acknowledged that the small sample size may reduce accuracy. Because the primary lesion, thyroid tissue, could not be accessed, the study looked at peripheral blood alone. Compared with newly diagnosed patients, persistent Graves' disease patients had lower TCR Shannon entropy and fewer highly expanded clones, which suggests clonal expansion. Persistent disease showed preferential use of TRBV28, TRBJ1-2 and TRBJ2-5, whereas newly diagnosed disease favored TRBV20-1 and TRBJ2-1. Sequencing and analysis were limited to the TCR beta chain. Persistent patients shared more public clonotypes among themselves (over 2,500) than newly diagnosed patients did (about 900).

According to the study, the label for this sample's time point signals: persistent/refractory GD, antithyroid drugs over 5 years with positive TRAb. For both TCR sequencing and RNA sequencing, RNA was extracted from PBMCs in TRIzol. The diagnosis of Graves' disease was made according to American Thyroid Association guidelines. Recruitment of patients was carried out at an endocrinology department in Xi'an, China. Each patient gave around 9.2 milliliters of peripheral blood, collected in an EDTA anticoagulant tube. Ficoll Paque Plus density gradient separation was used to isolate PBMCs, and no further T cell sorting was done. An Agilent 2100 Bioanalyzer and agarose gel were used to assess RNA quality, and a NanoDrop 2000 was used to measure RNA concentration. Taken from the germline V gene (reference sequence), the CDR1 and CDR2 loops are DFQATT and SNEGSKA. V drops 5 bases and J drops 1 base, leaving 11 bases in between. Reading from cysteine to phenylalanine, the CDR3 counts 13 amino acids. Only CDR3 DNA is held: 39 bases, read in frame from base 1.

This clonotype showed up many times. Its antigen is currently not known. Base quality data are lacking; no much larger clone is found one base away. To prepare the library, multiplex PCR was applied. TCRdb records Illumina HiSeq 4000 as the sequencer. iRepertoire HTBI primers and Arm-PCR amplification of CDR3 regions were used to construct TCR beta libraries. PCR products were gel purified before sequencing. As for the authors' bioinformatics: Gene usage analysis of CDR3 amino acid clonotypes relied on the roughly 60 TRBV and 12 to 15 TRBJ segments identified across samples. COPE and FqMerger were used to merge filtered high-quality paired reads into contigs. BLAST was used to align contigs to IMGT TRBV, TRBD and TRBJ reference genes, and CDR3 was defined according to IMGT. Clonotypes above 0.1% frequency were classified as highly expanded clones. Shannon entropy served as the measure of repertoire diversity, while the Gini coefficient captured V-J evenness. Clonotypes shared by more than one individual were considered public. The raw public reads went through TCRdb reprocessing: fastp at Q25, MiXCR clone calling, in-frame beta chains kept. CDR3 protein sequences are deduplicated, and each keeps its most common genes and DNA. TCRdb, not the original authors, processed these V and J calls. This sample gives roughly 300,000 distinct CDR3 sequences in total; roughly a fifth of them show up just once. Less than 30% of the sample is in the top ten clones.

The TCR originated in a female donor with Graves disease. The receptor chain draws on TRBV20-1 and TRBJ2-5, and the D gene may be TRBD1, 6 bases matching. The sequencing here drew on peripheral blood mononuclear cells (PBMCs), taken when the disease was refractory, from a patient treated with antithyroid drugs. The CDR3 region reads CSAVRTVQETQYF. The sequenced DNA: TGCAGTGCTGTCCGGACAGTCCAAGAGACCCAGTACTTC.